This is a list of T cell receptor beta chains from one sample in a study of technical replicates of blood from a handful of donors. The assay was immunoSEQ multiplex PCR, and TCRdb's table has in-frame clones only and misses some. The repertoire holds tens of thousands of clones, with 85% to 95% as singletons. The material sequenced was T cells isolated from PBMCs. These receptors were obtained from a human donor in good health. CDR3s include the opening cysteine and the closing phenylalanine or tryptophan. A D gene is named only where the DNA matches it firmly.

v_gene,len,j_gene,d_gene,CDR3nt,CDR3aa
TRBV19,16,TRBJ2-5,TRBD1,TGTGCCAGTAGTTTCGGACAGGGGGCAACCTTAGAGACCCAGTACTTC,CASSFGQGATLETQYF
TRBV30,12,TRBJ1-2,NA,TGTGCCTGGAGTCCTCAACGAGGCGGCTACACCTTC,CAWSPQRGGYTF
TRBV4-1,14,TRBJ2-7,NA,TGCGCCAGCAGCCAAGAGTCGGGATACTACGAGCAGTACTTC,CASSQESGYYEQYF
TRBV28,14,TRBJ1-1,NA,TGTGCCAGCAGGGCCCAGTCCAGTCGTACTGAAGCTTTCTTT,CASRAQSSRTEAFF
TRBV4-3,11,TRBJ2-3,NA,TGCGCCAGCAGCTCTACAGATACGCAGTATTTT,CASSSTDTQYF
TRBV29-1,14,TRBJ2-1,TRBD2,TGCAGCGTTATAGCGGGGGGGTTGTACAATGAGCAGTTCTTC,CSVIAGGLYNEQFF
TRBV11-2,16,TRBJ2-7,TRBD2,TGTGCCAGCAGCTTGGGAATGATAGCGGGAGTTGGCGAGCAGTACTTC,CASSLGMIAGVGEQYF
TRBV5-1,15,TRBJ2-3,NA,TGCGCCAGCAGCTTGGACGGAGTGAGCACAGATACGCAGTATTTT,CASSLDGVSTDTQYF
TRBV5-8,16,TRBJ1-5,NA,TGTGCCAGCAGCTCCACCGGGACACATAGCAATCAGCCCCAGCATTTT,CASSSTGTHSNQPQHF
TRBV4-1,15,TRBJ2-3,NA,TGCGCCAGCAGCCAAGAGCCTAGACGGGTAGATACGCAGTATTTT,CASSQEPRRVDTQYF
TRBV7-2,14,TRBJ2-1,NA,TGTGCCAGCAGCTCCCCCGCGGCATGGGATGAGCAGTTCTTC,CASSSPAAWDEQFF